This T cell receptor (beta chain) was observed in a study of T-cell reconstitution after alpha-beta-depleted transplantation in children (dated by TCRdb to the mid-2010s). For the wider study: T-cell immune reconstitution after TCRalphabeta/CD19-depleted allogeneic hematopoietic cell transplantation in children was quantitatively tracked in the study by means of TCR repertoire profiling.

CDR1 is given as DFQATT and CDR2 as SNEGSKA, both from the germline V gene (reference sequence). V is pared back by 3 bases and J by 3 bases, with 17 bases lying between the germline termini. Spanning cysteine to phenylalanine, the CDR3 consists of 15 amino acids. The retained sequence is limited to the CDR3, 45 bases, with the frame set at the first base. As to this clonotype: The antigen it binds to is not known. Base quality data are lacking; no much larger clone is found one base away.

What the authors observed across the whole study: About two months after transplant, the apparently early recovery of alphabetaT-cell counts reportedly depended on just several hundred clones that had expanded rapidly and came from non-depleted graft cells. Over subsequent months, a decline in hyperexpanded clone frequencies was noted, and after one year, T-cell counts and TCRbeta diversity were mostly ascribed to newly produced T cells. In some patients, the high TCRbeta diversity seen at day 60 was put down to recipient T cells and intrathymic progenitors that had survived conditioning.

The method behind the library was PCR. The sequencer listed for this sample is Illumina HiSeq 2500. To normalize quantification of the TCRbeta repertoire, the TCR libraries were built with molecular barcoding that relied on unique molecular identifiers. TCRdb redid the processing of the public reads, applying fastp at Q25 and MiXCR, and retained in-frame beta chains. Every entry covers one CDR3 protein and lists the most common genes and DNA from its rows. The sample table lists nearly 250,000 distinct CDR3 sequences, 8.2% of them with a count of one. Less than 8% of the sample belongs to the ten largest clones. The sample's treatment or condition label, decoded: allogeneic hematopoietic cell transplantation with graft depleted of TCRalphabeta T cells and CD19 B cells. The children who served as transplant recipients had been given grafts of TCRalphabeta/CD19-depleted allogeneic hematopoietic cells.

This clonotype was sampled from a male patient aged 10-17 years who had a stem cell transplant for acute lymphoblastic leukemia, so the T cells may come from the graft donor. The rearranged segments are TRBV20-1 and TRBJ2-5, and perhaps TRBD2 as D gene, on 5 matching bases. The sample was PBMCs, mostly from graft donor cells, taken 180 days after TCRalphabeta/CD19-depleted stem cell transplant. The DNA is TGCAGTGCTAGGGTATGTCCGTCCGGGGAAGAGACCCAGTACTTC. This yields the protein CSARVCPSGEETQYF.